This TCR beta chain stems from a study of shared clonotypes between healthy human individuals. Study observations and caveats: Represented genetic and exposure-history diversity was restricted by having few donors.

Concerning this clone: The antigen remains undetermined.

All donors qualified as healthy HIV-negative adults and had experienced no recent acute infections or vaccinations. V was pared by 0 bases and J by 8 bases, with 8 bases between. Germline CDR1 reads ENHRY; CDR2 reads SYGVKD. The CDR3 runs 13 residues. Profiling relied on immunoSEQ multiplex PCR, and the TCRdb table lists in-frame clones only, not all of them. The sample records 2,500,000 or so clones, roughly 92% being singletons. The V call is TRBV10-3, the J call TRBJ2-1, with D unclear. This clonotype was sampled from a man aged 18 to 30 in good health. Some clones in this sample may be carry-over from other donors' samples. The sample was naive CD4+ T cells from PBMCs. Subset: CD45RA+ positively selected. The CDR3 sequence is CAISESVAHEQFF. CDR3 coding DNA: TGTGCCATCAGTGAGTCGGTAGCCCATGAGCAGTTCTTC.